Listed below are T cell receptor beta chains from one sample, sequenced in a study of cytomegalovirus exposure and HLA in healthy donors. Assay: immunoSEQ multiplex PCR; the TCRdb copy retains only in-frame clones and omits some. The sample yields about 120,000 clones, under 12% seen once. The sample was PBMCs. The receptor set was obtained from a young woman in good health and CMV-seropositive. Each CDR3 is given with its conserved first and last residue.

V gene | CDR3 protein
TRBV5-1 | CASKPPGSLNTEAFF
TRBV6-5 | CASSMGTGLLAQYF
TRBV2 | CASSGATVKNIQYF
TRBV4-2 | CASSQWFSGSGELFF
TRBV15 | CATRWPDNEKLFF
TRBV9 | CASSVAGSNEQFF
TRBV9 | CASSVGVGGTDPYEQYF
TRBV11-2 | CASSLRAGQGYTF
TRBV28 | CASSLSRQGLGLNGYTF
TRBV5-1 | CASSLGPGGAQPQHF
TRBV7-8 | CASTLRGTSGSFYNEQFF
TRBV18 | CASSSGLAGVGTGELFF
TRBV7-9 | CASSPPSSYNEQFF